Listed here are 25 T cell receptor beta chains from one sample, sequenced in a study of molecular identifiers for immune sequencing clone quantification. Using its own MiXCR run on the PCR reads, TCRdb lists one record per CDR3 protein. The top ten clones hold roughly 4.2% of a sample with 85,000 to 130,000 distinct CDR3 sequences, roughly a third of them seen once. The sequenced sample was naive CD8+ T cells from blood, with Jurkat cell RNA spiked in. Indicated subset: FACS-sorted CD8+CD4-CCR7+CD45RA+ naive T cells. These TCRs come from a human donor in good health. Some libraries in this study had Jurkat cell RNA spiked in.

As concerns this clonotype: An end of the junction differs from the germline gene, which may be a read error. CDR3 nucleotide sequence: TGTGCCAGCAGACTGGGACAGGGGAACACCGGGGAGCTGTGTTTT. It yields the protein CASRLGQGNTGELCF. The rearrangement links TRBV5-5 to TRBJ2-2, with TRBD1 matching over 10 bases. Germline assignment: CDR1 SGHKS and CDR2 YYEKEE (reference sequence). This CDR3 contains 15 residues.

The V gene is TRBV20-1, the J gene TRBJ2-7; 9 positions agree with TRBD2. Germline V gene sequence: CDR1 DFQATT, CDR2 SNEGSKA (reference sequence). V gave up 0 bases and J gave up 3 bases; unmatched junction bases: 6. There are 15 residues in the CDR3. The CDR3: CSAREGGRAFYEQYF. Here the CDR3 DNA reads TGCAGTGCTAGAGAAGGCGGGAGGGCCTTCTACGAGCAGTACTTC.

The table lists this clonotype with a few counts. V usage is TRBV11-3 and J usage is TRBJ2-5, with D perhaps TRBD2 (5 bases). Germline values: CDR1 SGHNT, CDR2 YENEEA. CDR3 size: 13 residues. V was shortened by 2 bases and J by 3 bases, with 7 bases between the two germline ends. The CDR3 region has the DNA TGTGCCAGCAGCTTACGGGGAGAAGAGACCCAGTACTTC. Translated: CASSLRGEETQYF.

This clonotype was observed many times. This chain joins TRBV29-1 and TRBJ2-7; tentatively, D is TRBD1 (5 bases). Germline CDR1 and CDR2: SQVTM and ANQGSEA. CDR3 length: 14 amino acids. V was clipped by 5 bases and J by 0 bases, with 14 bases between them. CDR3 sequence: CSVTTAGISYEQYF. DNA for the CDR3: TGCAGCGTTACAACTGCAGGGATCTCCTACGAGCAGTACTTC.

This clonotype was recorded only once. A much larger clone is a single base away; this may be a read error. The chain couples TRBV28 to TRBJ1-4; TRBD1 matches at 8 bases. The CDR3 spans 15 residues. The germline V gene encodes CDR1 MDHEN and CDR2 SYDVKM. The CDR3 DNA reads TGTGCCAGCAGTTCCCGGACAGGGTGGGGTGAAAAACCGTTTTTT. Translation: CASSSRTGWGEKPFF.

The chain uses TRBV29-1 and TRBJ2-1; D might be TRBD2 (6 bases). The ends were cut back, 6 bases at V and 4 bases at J, with 7 bases in the middle. This CDR3 comprises 11 residues. The germline V gene encodes CDR1 SQVTM and CDR2 ANQGSEA. In DNA form, the CDR3 reads TGCAGCGTACTAGCTTACAATGAGCAGTTCTTC. Amino acid sequence: CSVLAYNEQFF.

This clonotype appeared a few times. One junction end does not reproduce the germline sequence, and a read error may be involved. J is TRBJ2-4 and V is TRBV6-6; possibly TRBD1 or TRBD2 for D (5 bases each). The CDR3 length is 15 residues. Germline V gene lookup returns CDR1 MNHNY and CDR2 SVGAGI (reference sequence). The DNA for the CDR3 is TGTGCCAGCAGTCAACCCCAGATGGGGGAAAACACTCAGTACTTC. As protein: CASSQPQMGENTQYF.

As concerns this clonotype: Its ends do not fully match the called genes, so a read error is possible. This chain connects TRBV27 to TRBJ2-3; no definite D call. This CDR3 has 12 residues. CDR1 and CDR2 from the germline V gene are MNHEY and SMNVEV (reference sequence). The CDR3 sequence: CASSIAIHTHYF. The CDR3 DNA is TGTGCCAGCAGTATCGCGATTCATACGCATTATTTT.

This clonotype has at least ten counts. CDR3 sequence reads: CASSWGQQETQYF. Written as DNA, the CDR3 is TGTGCCAGCAGCTGGGGACAGCAAGAGACCCAGTACTTC. The chain carries TRBV11-2 and TRBJ2-5, with TRBD1 matching 7 bases. Germline assignment: CDR1 SGHAT and CDR2 FQNNGV. V gave up 4 bases and J gave up 2 bases; unmatched junction bases: 1. This CDR3 has 13 residues.

This clonotype was recorded at least ten times. This rearrangement joins TRBV12-3 or TRBV12-4 to TRBJ1-1, with D unresolved. The ends were cut back, 2 bases at V and 4 bases at J, with 8 bases in the middle. The CDR3 is made up of 13 amino acids. The CDR3 DNA reads TGTGCCAGCAGTTTAACGGGTAGCACTGAAGCTTTCTTT. Amino acid sequence: CASSLTGSTEAFF.

This clonotype was picked up many times. The V gene is TRBV4-3, the J gene TRBJ2-7; either TRBD1 or TRBD2 may supply D (5 bases each). Germline V gene sequence: CDR1 LGHNA, CDR2 YSLEER. Trimming took 1 base from V and 2 from J, leaving 9 bases between them. CDR3 length: 14 amino acids. Here the CDR3 DNA reads TGCGCCAGCAGCCAAGTCGTGGGGGCCTACGAGCAGTACTTC. Protein sequence: CASSQVVGAYEQYF.

On this clonotype: Given a much more abundant clone one base away, this may be a read error. The chain has TRBV11-2 and TRBJ2-7, with D perhaps matching TRBD2 (6 bases). This CDR3 is 15 amino acids long. Germline CDR1 and CDR2: SGHAT and FQNNGV. For the CDR3, the DNA is TGTGCCAGCAGCTTAGTGTGGGGCCCAGGACGGGAGCAGAACTTC. Translation: CASSLVWGPGREQNF.

On this clonotype itself: A much bigger clone sits one base away, suggesting this may be a read error. This chain's CDR3 is CAGSLPGDTEAFF. The CDR3 bases are TGTGCCGGCAGTTTACCAGGGGACACTGAAGCTTTCTTT. V gene TRBV28 combines with J gene TRBJ1-1, with D possibly TRBD1 on 6 matching bases. Germline CDR1 is MDHEN and CDR2 is SYDVKM. The length of the CDR3 is 13 residues.

With respect to this clonotype: Sequence at one end of the junction differs from germline and may be a read error. The chain combines TRBV27 with TRBJ1-5; maybe TRBD1 (5 bases). CDR3 size: 15 residues. Germline V gene data show CDR1 as MNHEY and CDR2 as SMNVEV (reference sequence). The CDR3 here is CASRLWQGSILPQHF. CDR3 nucleotide sequence: TGTGCCAGCAGATTATGGCAGGGCAGCATTCTGCCCCAGCATTTT.

This clonotype was detected ten times or more. The chain joins TRBV6-2 or TRBV6-3 to TRBJ1-5, with a possible D match to TRBD1 (6 bases). The V gene lost 4 bases and the J gene lost 10 bases, with 17 bases spanning the gap. There are 14 residues in the CDR3. From germline, CDR1 is MNHEY and CDR2 SVGEGT. The CDR3 DNA is TGTGCCAGCAGTTTACAGGGTCCCCCAGGCCCCCAGCATTTT. It specifies CASSLQGPPGPQHF.

This clonotype appeared many times. The chain employs TRBV12-3 or TRBV12-4 and TRBJ1-4; D remains unclear. Trimming took 2 bases from V and 7 from J, leaving 2 bases between them. The CDR3 is 11 amino acids. The CDR3 loop reads CASSLSEKLFF. The CDR3, as DNA: TGTGCCAGCAGTTTAAGTGAAAAACTGTTTTTT.

This clonotype was seen only a few times. The chain carries TRBV12-3 or TRBV12-4 and TRBJ2-6; 9 nucleotides align to TRBD2. V was pared by 3 bases and J by 2 bases, with 5 bases of the junction left unmatched. This CDR3 region has 17 residues. In nucleotides, the CDR3 is TGTGCCAGCAGTTTGGTAGCGGGAGAAACTGGGGCCAACGTCCTGACTTTC. Amino acids: CASSLVAGETGANVLTF.

The chain links TRBV28 to TRBJ2-1; weak D call: TRBD2 (6 bases). V was trimmed by 3 bases and J by 4 bases, leaving 10 bases between them. The germline gives CDR1 MDHEN, CDR2 SYDVKM. The CDR3 spans 14 residues. CDR3 sequence (DNA): TGTGCCAGCAGTTTGGGGGACTCTTACAATGAGCAGTTCTTC. Translating gives CASSLGDSYNEQFF.

The rearrangement joins TRBV29-1 to TRBJ2-7; D gene uncertain. V lost 0 bases and J lost 4, with 7 bases in between. Germline lookup yields CDR1 SQVTM and CDR2 ANQGSEA. The CDR3 covers 12 residues. This chain's CDR3 is CSVEDSKYEQYF. The CDR3, as DNA: TGCAGCGTTGAAGACTCGAAATACGAGCAGTACTTC.

This clonotype showed up just a few times. The rearrangement uses TRBV6-5 and TRBJ1-4; no firm D call. Trimming left V 0 bases short and J 8 bases short, with 10 bases between. The CDR3 has 14 residues. Per germline, CDR1 MNHEY and CDR2 SVGAGI. This CDR3 reads CASSYSSGGEKLFF. In nucleotides, the CDR3 is TGTGCCAGCAGTTACTCGTCGGGAGGCGAAAAACTGTTTTTT.

In regard to this clonotype: A much larger clone lies a single base off, so this may be a read error. This chain connects TRBV10-2 to TRBJ2-4, with a weak D call TRBD2 (5 bases). V was trimmed by 7 bases and J by 8 bases, leaving 9 bases between them. CDR1 is WSHSY and CDR2 is SAAADI in the germline V gene. This CDR3 is 11 amino acids long. This chain's CDR3 is CASTGNDIQYF. CDR3 DNA sequence: TGCGCCAGCACGGGGAATGACATTCAGTACTTC.

V is TRBV13 and J is TRBJ1-3; D gene ambiguous. The germline gives CDR1 PRHDT, CDR2 FYEKMQ (reference sequence). V gave up 5 bases and J gave up 4 bases, with 9 bases separating them. The CDR3 is made up of 13 amino acids. The CDR3 region is CASSKPYGNTIYF. CDR3 bases: TGTGCCAGCAGCAAGCCCTACGGAAACACCATATATTTT.

This clonotype was seen a few times. V is TRBV6-5 and J is TRBJ2-1; the match to TRBD2 covers 7 bases. V shed 1 base, J shed 3 bases, and the junction held 3 bases outside the gene matches. This CDR3 comprises 15 residues. Germline assignment: CDR1 MNHEY and CDR2 SVGAGI. CDR3 bases: TGTGCCAGCAGTTACTTGGCGGGAGTCTACAATGAGCAGTTCTTC. The encoded protein is CASSYLAGVYNEQFF.

A remark on this clonotype: One end of the junction varies from germline; a read error may be responsible. The chain carries TRBV27 and TRBJ2-7, with 7 bases aligning to TRBD2. The CDR3 totals 14 residues. Germline V CDR1 and CDR2: MNHEY, SMNVEV (reference sequence). The CDR3 nucleotides are TGTGCCAGCAGATTATATGCGGGAGCCTACGTGCAGTACTTC. Translation gives CASRLYAGAYVQYF.

The chain uses TRBV19 and TRBJ2-3; 14 bases are a match to TRBD2. Unmatched junction bases numbered 11, after V lost 0 bases and J lost 0 bases. CDR3 length: 21 amino acids. CDR1 LNHDA and CDR2 SQIVND come from the germline V gene (reference sequence). This chain's CDR3 is CASSIDQLPGLAGVSTDTQYF. CDR3 nucleotides: TGTGCCAGTAGTATAGATCAGCTCCCGGGACTAGCGGGAGTCAGCACAGATACGCAGTATTTT. The complete variable domain, with remaining parts taken from reference TRBV19 and TRBJ2-3, reads DGGITQSPKYLFRKEGQNVTLSCEQNLNHDAMYWYRQDPGQGLRLIYYSQIVNDFQKGDIAEGYSVSREKKESFPLTVTSAQKNPTAFYLCASSIDQLPGLAGVSTDTQYFGPGTRLTVL.